This T cell receptor beta chain was identified during a study of T cell responses to AZD1222 COVID-19 vaccine. The CDR3 runs 14 residues. Germline V gene sequence: CDR1 LGHDT, CDR2 YNNKEL (reference sequence). V dropped 0 bases and J dropped 5 bases, with 10 bases sitting between them. Comments on this clone: The target antigen is unknown.

The study's findings and limits: In the spike-specific TCR repertoire, nearly half reportedly target unmutated variant regions. In a largely white British group with more females than males, clonal diversity was possibly underestimated.

Here immunoSEQ multiplex PCR was the method, and the copy in TCRdb shows in-frame clones only, minus some. In the table there are about 180,000 clones, roughly 88% of which are singletons. This TCR came from an adult in good health. Sequencing used peripheral blood, obtained on day 0 of AZD1222 vaccination. This chain links TRBV3-1 (or the pseudogene TRBV3-2) with TRBJ2-5, with a weak D call TRBD1 (5 bases). CDR3: CASSQDSGSETQYF. The CDR3, as DNA: TGTGCCAGCAGCCAAGATTCAGGGTCCGAGACCCAGTACTTC.